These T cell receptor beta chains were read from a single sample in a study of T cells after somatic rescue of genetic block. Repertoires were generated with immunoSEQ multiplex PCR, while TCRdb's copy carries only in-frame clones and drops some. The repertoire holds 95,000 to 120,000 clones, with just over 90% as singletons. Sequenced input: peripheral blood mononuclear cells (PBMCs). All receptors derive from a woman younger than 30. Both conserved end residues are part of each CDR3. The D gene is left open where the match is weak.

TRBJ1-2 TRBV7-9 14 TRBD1 CASKKTGAYYGYTF
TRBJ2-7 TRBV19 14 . CASSMSAGGGEQYF
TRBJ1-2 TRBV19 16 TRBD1 CASSNRWDRGNYGYTF
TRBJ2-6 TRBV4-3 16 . CASSQDEFSGANVLTF
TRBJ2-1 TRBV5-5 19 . CASSLVGFFRTQARNEQFF
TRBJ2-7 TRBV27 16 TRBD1 CASSLSRGQGSYEQYF
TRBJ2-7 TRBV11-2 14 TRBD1 CASKGDSLSYEQYF
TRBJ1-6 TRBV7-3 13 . CASSSKNNSPLHF
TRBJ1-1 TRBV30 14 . CAWSQQVLSTEAFF
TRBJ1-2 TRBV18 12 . CASSPVRKGYTF